These 2 T cell receptor beta chains share one sample of origin, sequenced in a study of shared clonotypes between healthy human individuals. Profiled with immunoSEQ multiplex PCR; TCRdb holds only in-frame clones, not every one. Of some 2.1 million clones in the sample, approximately 94% were seen once. The naive CD8 population came from CD45RO-negative cells selected for CCR7, without terminally differentiated effector memory CD45RA+ cells. Sequencing was performed on naive CD8+ T cells sorted from blood. Source of these receptors: a man in his late teens or twenties in good health.

The chain carries TRBV29-1 and TRBJ2-1; D might be TRBD2 (7 bases). V was clipped by 3 bases and J by 0 bases, with 9 bases between them. This CDR3 contains 14 residues. Germline V gene lookup returns CDR1 SQVTM and CDR2 ANQGSEA. The CDR3 DNA follows: TGCAGCGTTGACGGGGGGCCCTCCTACAATGAGCAGTTCTTC. Encoded protein: CSVDGGPSYNEQFF.

The J gene is TRBJ1-5, the V gene TRBV20-1; D perhaps matches TRBD1 (6 bases). Germline V CDR1 and CDR2: DFQATT, SNEGSKA (reference sequence). V lost 7 bases, J lost 9 bases, and 13 bases lay in between. The CDR3 is 11 amino acids. CDR3 nucleotides: TGCAGTGACTCACAGGGTCCGCCCCAGCATTTT. This gives the protein CSDSQGPPQHF.